Given below is one T cell receptor (beta chain) in context. The target antigen is unknown. These data belong to a study of cytomegalovirus exposure and HLA in healthy donors. Study-wide results and limits: The study flagged about 150 TCR beta chains as cytomegalovirus-associated.

Generated by immunoSEQ multiplex PCR, the TCRdb table keeps only in-frame clones and is missing some. The sample includes about 240,000 clones, approximately 83% of them seen just once. Deletions cut 2 bases from V and 8 bases from J, with 16 bases between. Per germline, CDR1 SGHRS and CDR2 YFSETQ. The CDR3 is 15 amino acids. Sequencing was performed on PBMCs. This chain joins TRBV5-1 and TRBJ1-4, with D perhaps TRBD1 (5 bases). The TCR sequence derives from a woman in her 30s in good health and CMV-seropositive. The CDR3 spells CASSLSGGVYEKLFF. The CDR3 DNA follows: TGCGCCAGCAGCTTATCAGGAGGGGTCTACGAAAAACTGTTTTTT.